This T cell receptor beta chain emerged from a study of blood T cell repertoires in COVID-19. Study as a whole: Samples taken during acute and convalescent COVID-19 were collected in the United States, Italy and Spain. PBMCs, B-cell-depleted T cells, or T cells provided the cDNA or gDNA that made up the material.

The CDR3 extends over 15 amino acids. CDR1 MNHEY and CDR2 SVGAGI come from the germline V gene. The V gene end was trimmed by 6 bases and the J gene end by 6 bases; junction bases not matched to a gene: 8. It was during active infection that Seattle patients were enrolled and then longitudinally followed. The authors' processing: Using reference gene primer amplification, nucleated cell counts were estimated. Clones were sequenced by immunoSEQ multiplex PCR, and TCRdb holds only the in-frame ones, with some missing. The V and J calls and clone size come from that table; D and trimming were worked out from the DNA. The sample lists 300,000 to 400,000 clones; over 70% were seen once.

The rearrangement uses TRBV6-5 and TRBJ1-5, with 10 bases fitting TRBD1. Input material: peripheral blood. This clonotype was obtained from a woman aged 45-65 years with COVID-19, enrolled during active disease. The CDR3 sequence is CASRETGGRGQPQHF. The CDR3 DNA sequence: TGTGCCAGCAGGGAGACAGGGGGCAGGGGTCAGCCCCAGCATTTT.